Ten or more counts support the clone carrying this TCR beta chain. The sample is drawn from a study of T cells after yellow fever vaccination. Turning to the study itself: Preparation of the low-cell-number fractions used SMART-Seq v4 Ultra Low Input.

From the 5' RACE reads, TCRdb called clonotypes with MiXCR, one entry per CDR3 protein. The profile covers about 320,000 distinct CDR3 sequences, with approximately 4.3% appearing a single time and just under 20% taken by the ten largest. This clonotype was obtained from a man between 18 and 35 years old who received the YFV17D yellow fever vaccine. The sample here was PBMCs, taken 15 days after the yellow fever booster vaccination.

The DNA of the CDR3 is TGCGCCAGCAGCCAAGACCCCGCGCCGGACTATGGCTACACCTTC. Protein: CASSQDPAPDYGYTF. This chain joins TRBV4-1 and TRBJ1-2; no definite D call. Germline CDR1 MGHRA, CDR2 YSYEKL. This CDR3 contains 15 residues. V lost 0 bases, J lost 3 bases, and 11 bases lay in between.